A single sample gave rise to the 31 T cell receptor beta chains below, sequenced in a study of T cells after yellow fever vaccination. Each CDR3 protein gets one entry after TCRdb re-called the 5' RACE reads with MiXCR. The data show 300,000 to 350,000 distinct CDR3 sequences, with approximately 8% seen just once and approximately 15% held by the top ten. Source: PBMCs, taken 45 days after the first yellow fever vaccination. Receptors were obtained from a man aged 18 to 29 who received the YFV17D yellow fever vaccine.

This clonotype has more than one count but fewer than ten. The chain is built from TRBV7-2 and TRBJ2-1; 9 bases agree with TRBD2. Germline V gene data show CDR1 as SGHTA and CDR2 as FQGNSA. Trimming cost V 8 bases and J 8 bases; bases outside gene matches: 10. This CDR3 comprises 14 residues. Here the CDR3 reads CASQVGGGVYEQFF. The CDR3 bases are TGTGCCAGCCAGGTCGGCGGGGGGGTATATGAGCAGTTCTTC.

This chain joins TRBV6-2 or TRBV6-3 and TRBJ2-1, with 9 bases matching TRBD1. Germline CDR1 reads MNHEY; CDR2 reads SVGEGT. The CDR3 is made up of 17 amino acids. After removal of 5 bases from V and 9 bases from J, the junction contained 17 bases not matched to a gene. This CDR3 reads CASSRRVDRGSLGEQFF. The CDR3 region has the DNA TGTGCCAGCAGTCGCAGAGTGGACAGGGGTTCCTTGGGTGAGCAGTTCTTC.

This clonotype has more than one count but fewer than ten. The V and J genes are TRBV4-3 and TRBJ1-4; D is possibly TRBD1 (5 bases). Trimming took 0 bases from V and 8 from J, leaving 13 bases between them. The CDR3 totals 15 residues. CDR1 is LGHNA and CDR2 is YSLEER in the germline V gene. The CDR3 nucleotides read TGCGCCAGCAGCCAAGATTACCGGGGACGGGAAAAACTGTTTTTT. Translating gives CASSQDYRGREKLFF.

Only one count was recorded for this clonotype. The rearrangement links TRBV5-1 to TRBJ1-2; tentative D call: TRBD1 (6 bases). Germline CDR1 SGHRS, CDR2 YFSETQ. CDR3 length equals 15 residues. Trimming stripped 2 bases from V and 6 bases from J, with 17 bases between. The CDR3 nucleotides are TGCGCCAGCAGCTTAATAGGGGGTAGTTTGGATGGCTACACCTTC. It specifies CASSLIGGSLDGYTF.

In its sample, this clonotype was seen a few times. This sequence joins TRBV6-5 and TRBJ1-6; the D is unclear. The germline V gene encodes CDR1 MNHEY and CDR2 SVGAGI. Trimming shortened V by 0 bases and J by 2 bases, and 11 bases separated the two germline ends. The CDR3 totals 17 residues. Here the CDR3 reads CASSYSIREAYNSPLHF. DNA for the CDR3: TGTGCCAGCAGTTACTCGATTAGGGAGGCCTATAATTCACCCCTCCACTTT.

This clonotype was seen ten or more times. The chain joins TRBV12-3 or TRBV12-4 to TRBJ2-5, with D possibly being TRBD1 (5 bases). CDR3 length equals 14 residues. The V and J ends lost 7 bases and 4 bases respectively, with 16 bases between them. CDR3 residues: CASTRASRAETQYF. DNA of the CDR3: TGTGCCAGCACCCGAGCCAGCAGGGCAGAGACCCAGTACTTC.

The V call is TRBV5-6, the J call TRBJ1-1; D uncertain. Trimming cost V 4 bases and J 7 bases, with 17 bases left between them. This CDR3 contains 14 residues. CDR1 is SGHDT and CDR2 is YYEEEE in the germline V gene. The CDR3 region has the DNA TGTGCCAGCAGCCTCCTCGGCAGTTATCTTGAAGCTTTCTTT. It specifies CASSLLGSYLEAFF.

The chain couples TRBV10-2 to TRBJ2-5; D is unresolved. The CDR3 covers 11 residues. The V end was cut by 0 bases, the J end by 9 bases, with 5 bases between. Germline V gives CDR1 WSHSY, CDR2 SAAADI. The CDR3 loop is CASSESMAQYF. CDR3 coding DNA: TGCGCCAGCAGTGAGTCAATGGCCCAGTACTTC.

The rearrangement joins TRBV6-5 to TRBJ2-7, with a tentative D call TRBD2 (6 bases). Germline values: CDR1 MNHEY, CDR2 SVGAGI. The CDR3 has 15 residues. The V end lost 2 bases, the J end lost 3 bases, and 14 bases lay between the germline ends. CDR3 sequence reads: CASSYGPDGSYEQYV. In DNA, the CDR3 is TGTGCCAGCAGTTACGGCCCGGACGGGAGCTACGAGCAGTACGTC.

This clonotype was observed a handful of times. V is TRBV19 and J is TRBJ1-2, with 9 bases aligning to TRBD1. Germline loops: CDR1 LNHDA, CDR2 SQIVND (reference sequence). The V segment lost 3 bases and the J segment 6 bases; nucleotides outside the gene matches: 8. This CDR3 spans 15 amino acids. The CDR3 loop is CASSIGTGLLDGYTF. CDR3 bases: TGTGCCAGTAGTATTGGGACAGGGCTTCTTGATGGCTACACCTTC.

This clonotype was counted a few times. V usage is TRBV12-3 or TRBV12-4 and J usage is TRBJ2-1; D may be TRBD2 (5 bases). V lost 1 base, J lost 6 bases, and 7 bases lay in between. This CDR3 has 13 amino acids. CDR3 region: CASSLGTFNEQFF. The DNA of the CDR3 is TGTGCCAGCAGTTTAGGGACTTTCAATGAGCAGTTCTTC.

This clonotype occurred a few times. The chain couples TRBV9 to TRBJ1-6; D unclear. The CDR3 loop spans 14 amino acids. Per germline, CDR1 SGDLS and CDR2 YYNGEE. Trimming pared 3 bases from V and 4 bases from J, leaving 8 bases between. The CDR3 nucleotides read TGTGCCAGCAGCGAGCAACCTTATAATTCACCCCTCCACTTT. Translation gives CASSEQPYNSPLHF.

V usage is TRBV13 and J usage is TRBJ2-1; weak D call: TRBD1 (6 bases). Germline V gene sequence: CDR1 PRHDT, CDR2 FYEKMQ (reference sequence). Trimming cost V 4 bases and J 2 bases, with 12 bases left between them. The CDR3 consists of 15 residues. The CDR3 region has the DNA TGTGCCAGCAGCTCAGAAACAGGGCCCTACAATGAGCAGTTCTTC. This translates into CASSSETGPYNEQFF.

This clonotype was picked up a small number of times. This chain uses TRBV4-3 with TRBJ1-1; 9 bases are shared with TRBD1. This CDR3 has 16 residues. The junction had 14 bases not matched to a gene; V was cut back by 2 bases and J by 10 bases. The germline CDR1 and CDR2 sequences are LGHNA and YSLEER. Written as DNA, the CDR3 is TGCGCCAGCAGCCAATCTCCGGGACAGGGTCGGTTTGGAGCTTTCTTT. Translated: CASSQSPGQGRFGAFF.

In its sample, this clonotype was seen a few times. This chain uses TRBV27 with TRBJ2-1; 7 bases fit TRBD1. The CDR3 extends over 14 amino acids. The germline CDR1 and CDR2 sequences are MNHEY and SMNVEV (reference sequence). V lost 7 bases, J lost 10 bases, and 13 bases stayed unmatched. CDR3 nucleotides: TGTGCCAGCACCCCGGACAGGTTCGGTGGGGAGCAGTTCTTC. Its protein product is CASTPDRFGGEQFF.

This clonotype was seen a handful of times. This chain links TRBV10-3 with TRBJ2-3, with D maybe TRBD1 (6 bases). V lost 6 bases to trimming and J lost 0 bases, with 13 bases between them. This CDR3 contains 15 residues. Germline V gene sequence: CDR1 ENHRY, CDR2 SYGVKD. CDR3 protein: CAISPRGPSTDTQYF. The DNA for the CDR3 is TGTGCCATCAGCCCCAGGGGACCCAGCACAGATACGCAGTATTTT.

The gene calls are TRBV20-1 and TRBJ1-5; D possibly corresponds to TRBD1 (5 bases). CDR1 and CDR2 from the germline V gene are DFQATT and SNEGSKA (reference sequence). The CDR3 extends over 15 amino acids. V lost 1 base and J lost 6, with 16 bases in between. This chain's CDR3 is CSARAPGGWGQPQHF. The CDR3 DNA reads as TGCAGTGCTAGAGCCCCGGGGGGTTGGGGTCAGCCCCAGCATTTT.

This clonotype was recorded a few times. The chain is built from TRBV6-1 and TRBJ1-1; D may be TRBD1 (5 bases). Per germline, CDR1 MNHNS and CDR2 SASEGT. This CDR3 comprises 12 residues. V was pared by 4 bases and J by 11 bases, with 14 bases between. As DNA, the CDR3 is TGTGCCAGCAGTGCAAGACAGTTTAGTGCTTTCTTT. Its protein product is CASSARQFSAFF.

The genes are TRBV7-9 and TRBJ1-5; maybe TRBD1 (6 bases). The germline V gene encodes CDR1 SEHNR and CDR2 FQNEAQ (reference sequence). V was trimmed by 5 bases and J by 5 bases, leaving 10 bases between them. The CDR3 is made up of 13 amino acids. CDR3 amino acids: CASSDRQDQPQHF. The CDR3 coding sequence is TGTGCCAGCAGCGACCGACAGGATCAGCCCCAGCATTTT.

This clonotype has only a few counts. The chain combines TRBV4-3 with TRBJ2-7; D is uncertain. CDR1 is LGHNA and CDR2 is YSLEER in the germline V gene. The CDR3 covers 14 residues. V gave up 1 base and J gave up 4 bases, with 11 bases separating them. The CDR3 DNA reads as TGCGCCAGCAGCCAAGTGAATGGGGATTACGAGCAGTACTTC. Protein: CASSQVNGDYEQYF.

The chain combines TRBV10-3 with TRBJ1-5; 7 bases agree with TRBD1. The J segment lost 4 bases and the V segment lost 10 bases, leaving 7 bases of the junction unmatched. This CDR3 has 13 amino acids. The germline gives CDR1 ENHRY, CDR2 SYGVKD. CDR3 in amino acids: CATGAGGNQPQHF. In DNA form, the CDR3 reads TGTGCCACCGGCGCAGGGGGTAATCAGCCCCAGCATTTT.

The chain links TRBV6-1 to TRBJ1-1; D unresolved. The germline CDR1 and CDR2 sequences are MNHNS and SASEGT. Trimming removed 6 bases from V and 2 bases from J, with 16 bases in between. The CDR3 runs to 15 residues. CDR3 in amino acids: CASSPPRDTNTEAFF. In nucleotides, the CDR3 is TGTGCCAGCAGCCCCCCTCGTGACACCAACACTGAAGCTTTCTTT.

The chain recombines TRBV5-1 with TRBJ1-2; D is uncertain. Germline CDR1 and CDR2: SGHRS and YFSETQ. Trimming took 1 base from V and 1 from J, leaving 8 bases between them. CDR3 length: 14 amino acids. CDR3 in amino acids: CASSLSVVNYGYTF. The CDR3 DNA reads TGCGCCAGCAGCTTGTCGGTCGTTAACTATGGCTACACCTTC.

This clonotype has only a few counts. The chain joins TRBV6-5 to TRBJ1-3; D remains ambiguous. V lost 0 bases and J 1 base, leaving 10 bases between the germline ends. CDR3 size: 16 residues. The germline V gene has CDR1 MNHEY and CDR2 SVGAGI. CDR3 in amino acids: CASSYSSPESGNTIYF. CDR3 nucleotides: TGTGCCAGCAGTTACTCGAGCCCGGAGTCTGGAAACACCATATATTTT.

This clonotype came up a few times. This chain links TRBV28 with TRBJ1-6; 7 positions match TRBD1. This CDR3 region has 15 residues. Germline values: CDR1 MDHEN, CDR2 SYDVKM. V was clipped by 6 bases and J by 9 bases; unmatched bases: 11. The CDR3 DNA is TGTGCCAGCAGCCTCCGACAGGGTTCGTCTTCACCCCTCCACTTT. Residues: CASSLRQGSSSPLHF.

The V call is TRBV5-6, the J call TRBJ2-3; TRBD2 might be the D (6 bases). The CDR3 runs to 13 residues. CDR1 SGHDT and CDR2 YYEEEE come from the germline V gene. V dropped 4 bases and J dropped 11 bases, with 17 bases sitting between them. In nucleotides, the CDR3 is TGTGCCAGCAGCCGACCACTAGCAGTCAAGCAGTATTTT. Protein: CASSRPLAVKQYF. The whole variable domain, remainder taken from reference TRBV5-6 and TRBJ2-3, is DAGVTQSPTHLIKTRGQQVTLRCSPKSGHDTVSWYQQALGQGPQFIFQYYEEEERQRGNFPDRFSGHQFPNYSSELNVNALLLGDSALYLCASSRPLAVKQYFGPGTRLTVL.

This chain connects TRBV28 to TRBJ2-5; D unclear. CDR3 length equals 14 residues. The germline V and J ends were trimmed by 5 bases and 0 bases, with 10 bases remaining between them. In germline, CDR1 is MDHEN, CDR2 SYDVKM. DNA for the CDR3: TGTGCCAGCAGTCCCTCCAGTTACCAAGAGACCCAGTACTTC. Translating gives CASSPSSYQETQYF. The full variable domain, with the rest looked up from reference TRBV28 and TRBJ2-5, is DVKVTQSSRYLVKRTGEKVFLECVQDMDHENMFWYRQDPGLGLRLIYFSYDVKMKEKGDIPEGYSVSREKKERFSLILESASTNQTSMYLCASSPSSYQETQYFGPGTRLLVL.

This clonotype was counted only a few times. The rearrangement links TRBV7-9 to TRBJ2-3; weak D call: TRBD2 (5 bases). Trimming pared 5 bases from V and 0 bases from J, leaving 15 bases between. There are 16 residues in the CDR3. CDR1 SEHNR and CDR2 FQNEAQ come from the germline V gene (reference sequence). CDR3 residues: CASSGRRWSSTDTQYF. The CDR3 DNA reads TGTGCCAGCAGCGGCCGGAGGTGGTCCAGCACAGATACGCAGTATTTT.

The chain couples TRBV15 to TRBJ2-2, with D perhaps TRBD1 (6 bases). The CDR3 consists of 14 residues. Trimming cost V 5 bases and J 8 bases, with 15 bases left between them. Germline lookup yields CDR1 LNHNV and CDR2 YYDKDF (reference sequence). The CDR3 region is CATSEGTLRGELFF. The CDR3 DNA follows: TGTGCCACCAGCGAAGGGACACTTAGGGGGGAGCTGTTTTTT.

In this sample, this clonotype turned up a few times. The chain has TRBV30 and TRBJ2-2; D ambiguous. The V gene's germline CDR1 is GTSNPN and CDR2 SVGIG (reference sequence). The V and J ends lost 5 bases and 4 bases respectively, with 8 bases between them. This CDR3 spans 12 amino acids. Written as DNA, the CDR3 is TGTGCCTGGGGGTTCGGCACCGGGGAGCTGTTTTTT. Translation gives CAWGFGTGELFF.

This clonotype showed up many times. This rearrangement joins TRBV5-1 to TRBJ1-2; 8 nucleotides line up with TRBD1. CDR1 and CDR2 (germline): SGHRS, YFSETQ. Trimming at V came to 0 bases and at J to 7 bases, leaving 2 bases not matched to a gene. The CDR3 has 13 residues. The CDR3, as DNA: TGCGCCAGCAGCTTGGAGACAGGGGCTGGCTACACCTTC. Protein sequence: CASSLETGAGYTF. The whole variable domain, remainder taken from reference TRBV5-1 and TRBJ1-2, is KAGVTQTPRYLIKTRGQQVTLSCSPISGHRSVSWYQQTPGQGLQFLFEYFSETQRNKGNFPGRFSGRQFSNSRSEMNVSTLELGDSALYLCASSLETGAGYTFGSGTRLTVV.